The rows below give T cell receptor beta chains drawn from one sample of a study of T cells in Graves' hyperthyroidism and ophthalmopathy. From the multiplex PCR reads, TCRdb called clonotypes with MiXCR, one entry per CDR3 protein. Found here are some 560,000 distinct CDR3 sequences, approximately 14% of them singletons; the top ten hold 6.5% to 8%. Specimen: blood. Source of these receptors: a woman aged 25 to 39 with Graves' hyperthyroidism. CDR3s leave out the opening cysteine and the closing phenylalanine or tryptophan.

j_gene	v_gene	len	CDR3aa
TRBJ2-1	TRBV12-3/TRBV12-4	17	ASSFAGTGGIVKVNEQF
TRBJ2-7	TRBV6-2/TRBV6-3	11	ASSRGQNSEQY
TRBJ1-4	TRBV20-1	13	SARHTRGSGEKLF
TRBJ2-3	TRBV5-4	11	ASSFEGADTQY
TRBJ2-7	TRBV5-1	12	ASSLEPPTYEQY
TRBJ2-3	TRBV5-1	13	ASSPAVPRADTQY
TRBJ2-2	TRBV6-5	11	ASSYLGSGELF
TRBJ2-1	TRBV29-1	16	SVDSGTSGIDSYNEQF
TRBJ1-6	TRBV20-1	12	SARTTGADSPLH
TRBJ2-7	TRBV19	12	ASRIVSDSYEQY
TRBJ2-7	TRBV6-2/TRBV6-3	14	ASRSPSGGGTYEQY
TRBJ2-7	TRBV5-1	15	ASSLEGDRRSSYEQY
TRBJ1-1	TRBV14	13	ASSWRGIGDTEAF
TRBJ2-3	TRBV4-1	14	ASSQAPVGRTDTQY
TRBJ2-4	TRBV9	15	ASSTGLAGGPQNIQY
TRBJ1-3	TRBV20-1	13	SARGQQYSGNTIY
TRBJ2-1	TRBV24-1	14	ATSGSGGPNYNEQF
TRBJ2-7	TRBV12-3/TRBV12-4	15	ASSLARGSGSSYEQY
TRBJ2-1	TRBV24-1	13	ATSDQPNSGPEQF
TRBJ1-3	TRBV6-1	14	ASRNQLGGSGNTIY
TRBJ1-1	TRBV27	14	ASSFSRGRLGTEAF
TRBJ2-7	TRBV7-9	11	ASSFSGWYEQY
TRBJ2-7	TRBV28	12	ASSLGQVNYEQY
TRBJ1-2	TRBV20-1	11	SATETNSYGYT
TRBJ2-2	TRBV6-2/TRBV6-3	11	ASSVEGVGELF
TRBJ1-5	TRBV30	11	AWSKGENQPQH
TRBJ2-7	TRBV20-1	13	SASTLADRAYEQY
TRBJ1-5	TRBV6-5	13	ASSYSQGASQPQH
TRBJ1-2	TRBV29-1	12	SADGQGDHYGYT
TRBJ2-6	TRBV18	13	ASSPLQTGANVLT
TRBJ1-1	TRBV25-1	12	ASSVNSLNTEAF
TRBJ2-7	TRBV27	18	ASSLSGGGGLAGQRYEQY
TRBJ2-1	TRBV20-1	14	SARPTSVRGYNEQF
TRBJ1-1	TRBV5-1	11	ASSPGVRTEAF
TRBJ2-2	TRBV20-1	14	SATRGSTANTGELF
TRBJ2-3	TRBV6-1	12	ASRGAQSTDTQY
TRBJ2-7	TRBV11-2	12	ASREDDWSYEQY